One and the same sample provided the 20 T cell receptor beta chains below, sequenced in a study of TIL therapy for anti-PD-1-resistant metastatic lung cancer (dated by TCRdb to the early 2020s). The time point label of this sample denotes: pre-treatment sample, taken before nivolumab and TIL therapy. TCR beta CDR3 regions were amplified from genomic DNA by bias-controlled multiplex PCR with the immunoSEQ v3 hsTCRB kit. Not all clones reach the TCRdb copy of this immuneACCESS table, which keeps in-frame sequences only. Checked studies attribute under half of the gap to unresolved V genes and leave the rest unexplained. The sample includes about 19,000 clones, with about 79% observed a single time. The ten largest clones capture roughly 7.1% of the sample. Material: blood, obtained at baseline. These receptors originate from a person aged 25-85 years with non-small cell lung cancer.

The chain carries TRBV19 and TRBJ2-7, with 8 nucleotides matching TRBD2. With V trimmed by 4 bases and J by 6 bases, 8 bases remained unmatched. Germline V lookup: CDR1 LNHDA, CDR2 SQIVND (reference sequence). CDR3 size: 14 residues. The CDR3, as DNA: TGTGCCAGTAGTACGCCGGGGGGGTCCAGCGAGCAGTACTTC. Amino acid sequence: CASSTPGGSSEQYF.

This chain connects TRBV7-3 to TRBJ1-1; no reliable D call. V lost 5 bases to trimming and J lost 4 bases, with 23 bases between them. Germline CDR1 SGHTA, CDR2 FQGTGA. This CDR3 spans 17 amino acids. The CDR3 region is CASSPNQGLRAGTEAFF. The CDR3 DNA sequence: TGTGCCAGCAGCCCAAACCAAGGGCTGAGGGCGGGCACTGAAGCTTTCTTT.

As DNA, the CDR3 is TGTGCCAGCAGCGTAAGGGGGGGACACCCGGTGGAGACCCAGTACTTC. Residues: CASSVRGGHPVETQYF. This chain links TRBV9 with TRBJ2-5, with D possibly TRBD2 on 7 matching bases. Germline values: CDR1 SGDLS, CDR2 YYNGEE. The CDR3 is made up of 16 amino acids. V was shortened by 1 base and J by 5 bases, with 18 bases between the two germline ends.

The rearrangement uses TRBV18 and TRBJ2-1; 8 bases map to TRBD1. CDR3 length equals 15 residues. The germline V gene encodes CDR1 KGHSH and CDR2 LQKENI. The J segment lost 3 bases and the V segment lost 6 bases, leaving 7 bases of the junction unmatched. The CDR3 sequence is CASSRQGYSYNEQFF. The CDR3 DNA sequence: TGTGCCAGCTCGCGACAGGGGTACAGCTACAATGAGCAGTTCTTC. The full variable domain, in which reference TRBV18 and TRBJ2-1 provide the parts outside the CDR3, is NAGVMQNPRHLVRRRGQEARLRCSPMKGHSHVYWYRQLPEEGLKFMVYLQKENIIDESGMPKERFSAEFPKEGPSILRIQQVVRGDSAAYFCASSRQGYSYNEQFFGPGTRLTVL.

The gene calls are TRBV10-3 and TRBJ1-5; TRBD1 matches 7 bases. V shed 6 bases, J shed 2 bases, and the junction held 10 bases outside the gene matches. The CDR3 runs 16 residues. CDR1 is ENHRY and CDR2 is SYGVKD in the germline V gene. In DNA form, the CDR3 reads TGTGCCATCAGCAACAGGGGACCCGGGGGCAATCAGCCCCAGCATTTT. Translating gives CAISNRGPGGNQPQHF.

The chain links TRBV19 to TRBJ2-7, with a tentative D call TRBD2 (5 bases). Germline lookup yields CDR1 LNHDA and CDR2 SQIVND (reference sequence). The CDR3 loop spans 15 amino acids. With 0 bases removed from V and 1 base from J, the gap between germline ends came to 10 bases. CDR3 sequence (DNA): TGTGCCAGTAGTATAGATACCCGGGGTTCCTACGAGCAGTACTTC. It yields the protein CASSIDTRGSYEQYF.

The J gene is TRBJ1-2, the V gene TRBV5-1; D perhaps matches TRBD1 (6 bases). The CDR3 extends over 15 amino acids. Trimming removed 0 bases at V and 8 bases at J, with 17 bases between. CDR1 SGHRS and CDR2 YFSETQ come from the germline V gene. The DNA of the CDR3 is TGCGCCAGCAGCTTGGATTGGGACACTAAAGGCGGCTACACCTTC. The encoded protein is CASSLDWDTKGGYTF.

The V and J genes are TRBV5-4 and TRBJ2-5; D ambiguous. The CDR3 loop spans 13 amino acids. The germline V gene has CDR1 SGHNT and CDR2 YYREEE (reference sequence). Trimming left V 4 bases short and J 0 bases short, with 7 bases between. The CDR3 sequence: CASSAANQETQYF. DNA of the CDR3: TGTGCCAGCAGCGCCGCTAACCAAGAGACCCAGTACTTC. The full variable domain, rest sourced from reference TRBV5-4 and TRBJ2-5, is ETGVTQSPTHLIKTRGQQVTLRCSSQSGHNTVSWYQQALGQGPQFIFQYYREEENGRGNFPPRFSGLQFPNYSSELNVNALELDDSALYLCASSAANQETQYFGPGTRLLVL.

The chain's CDR3 is CASSLGQGADTQYF. The CDR3 DNA reads as TGTGCCAGTAGCCTCGGACAGGGGGCAGATACGCAGTATTTT. V and J are TRBV19 and TRBJ2-3; 10 bases are a match to TRBD1. The CDR3 totals 14 residues. V shed 6 bases and J 4 bases; nucleotides not matched to a gene: 4. Per the germline V gene, CDR1 is LNHDA and CDR2 is SQIVND (reference sequence).

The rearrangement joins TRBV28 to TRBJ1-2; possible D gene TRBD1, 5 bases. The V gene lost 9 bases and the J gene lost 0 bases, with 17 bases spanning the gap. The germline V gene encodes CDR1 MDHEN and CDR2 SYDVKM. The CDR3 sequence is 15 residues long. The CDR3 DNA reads TGTGCCAGTTCCCCCGGCGGGACCTCTAACTATGGCTACACCTTC. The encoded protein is CASSPGGTSNYGYTF.

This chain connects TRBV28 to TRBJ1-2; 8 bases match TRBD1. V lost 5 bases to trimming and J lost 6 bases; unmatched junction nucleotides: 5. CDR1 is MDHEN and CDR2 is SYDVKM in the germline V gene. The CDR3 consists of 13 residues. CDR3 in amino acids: CASSPGTGDGYTF. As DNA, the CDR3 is TGTGCCAGCAGTCCCGGGACAGGAGATGGCTACACCTTC.

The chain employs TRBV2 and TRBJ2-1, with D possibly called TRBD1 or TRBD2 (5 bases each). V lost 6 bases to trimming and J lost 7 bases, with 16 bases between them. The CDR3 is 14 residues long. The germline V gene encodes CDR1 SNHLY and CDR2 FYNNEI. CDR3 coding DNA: TGTGCCAGCAGCACCGGGACGGTTGGTAATGAGCAGTTCTTC. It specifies CASSTGTVGNEQFF.

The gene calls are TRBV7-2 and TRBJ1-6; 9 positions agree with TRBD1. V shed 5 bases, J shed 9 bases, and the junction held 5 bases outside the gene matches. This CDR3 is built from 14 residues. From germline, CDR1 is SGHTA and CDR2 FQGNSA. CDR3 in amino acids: CASSPQGAGSPLHF. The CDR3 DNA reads TGTGCCAGCAGCCCACAGGGGGCAGGTTCACCCCTCCACTTT. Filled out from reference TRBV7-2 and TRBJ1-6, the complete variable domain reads GAGVSQSPSNKVTEKGKDVELRCDPISGHTALYWYRQSLGQGLEFLIYFQGNSAPDKSGLPSDRFSAERTGGSVSTLTIQRTQQEDSAVYLCASSPQGAGSPLHFGNGTRLTVT.

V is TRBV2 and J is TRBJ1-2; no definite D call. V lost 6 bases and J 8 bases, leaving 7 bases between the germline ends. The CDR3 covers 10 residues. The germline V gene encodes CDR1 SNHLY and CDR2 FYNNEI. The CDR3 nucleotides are TGTGCCAGCAGGGGTGGAGGCTACACCTTC. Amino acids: CASRGGGYTF.

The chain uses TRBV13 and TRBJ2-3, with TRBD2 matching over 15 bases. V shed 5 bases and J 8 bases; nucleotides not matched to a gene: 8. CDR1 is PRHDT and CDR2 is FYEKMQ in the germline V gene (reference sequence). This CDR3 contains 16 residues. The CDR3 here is CASSRGLAGGPGTQYF. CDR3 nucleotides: TGTGCCAGCAGCCGAGGACTAGCGGGAGGGCCCGGTACGCAGTATTTT.

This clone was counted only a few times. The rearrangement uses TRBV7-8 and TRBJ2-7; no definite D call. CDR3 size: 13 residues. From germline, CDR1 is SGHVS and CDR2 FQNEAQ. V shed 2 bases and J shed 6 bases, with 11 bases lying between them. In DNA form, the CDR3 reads TGTGCCAGCAGCTTATCCTTCTGGGCCGAGCAGTACTTC. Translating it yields CASSLSFWAEQYF. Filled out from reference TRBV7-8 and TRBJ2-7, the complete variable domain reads GAGVSQSPRYKVAKRGQDVALRCDPISGHVSLFWYQQALGQGPEFLTYFQNEAQLDKSGLPSDRFFAERPEGSVSTLKIQRTQQEDSAVYLCASSLSFWAEQYFGPGTRLTVT.

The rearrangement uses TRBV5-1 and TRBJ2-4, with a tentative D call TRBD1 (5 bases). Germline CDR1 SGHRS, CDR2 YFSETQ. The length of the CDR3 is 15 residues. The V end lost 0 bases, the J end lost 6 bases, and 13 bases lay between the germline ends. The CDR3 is CASSLEGLAGNIQYF. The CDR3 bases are TGCGCCAGCAGCTTGGAGGGGTTAGCCGGAAACATTCAGTACTTC.

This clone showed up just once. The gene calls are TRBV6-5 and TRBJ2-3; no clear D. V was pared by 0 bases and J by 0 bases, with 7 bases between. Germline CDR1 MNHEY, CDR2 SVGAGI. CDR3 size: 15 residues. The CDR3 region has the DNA TGTGCCAGCAGTTACTCGGACGGTAGCACAGATACGCAGTATTTT. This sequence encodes CASSYSDGSTDTQYF.

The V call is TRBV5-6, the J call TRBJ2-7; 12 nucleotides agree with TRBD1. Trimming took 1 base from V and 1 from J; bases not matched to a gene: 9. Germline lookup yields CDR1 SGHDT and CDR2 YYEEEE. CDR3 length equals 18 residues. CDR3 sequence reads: CASSLFGTGGLRSYEQYF. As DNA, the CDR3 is TGTGCCAGCAGCTTGTTTGGGACAGGGGGCTTGAGGTCCTACGAGCAGTACTTC.

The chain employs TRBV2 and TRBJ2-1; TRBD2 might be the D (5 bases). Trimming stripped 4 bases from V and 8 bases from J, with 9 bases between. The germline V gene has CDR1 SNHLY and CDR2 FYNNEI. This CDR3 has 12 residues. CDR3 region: CASSVEGYEQFF. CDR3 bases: TGTGCCAGCAGTGTTGAGGGATATGAGCAGTTCTTC.